This T cell receptor beta chain originates from a study of cytomegalovirus exposure and HLA in healthy donors. Overall study: Per a later analysis, the 666 first-cohort and 110 or so validation repertoires shared one platform. Study-level results: Overall, approximately 150 TCR beta chains were annotated as cytomegalovirus-associated. The authors confirmed in vitro that three CMV-associated chains were specific for CMV antigens.

Trimming stripped 4 bases from V and 0 bases from J, with 13 bases between. CDR1 ENHRY and CDR2 SYGVKD come from the germline V gene. This CDR3 has 17 residues. Measured with immunoSEQ multiplex PCR; TCRdb has only the in-frame clones, and not every one. Among 78,000 or so clones listed, around 94% were seen once. The approximately 120-subject validation cohort, separate from the approximately 640-subject first cohort, included the donors. As regards this clone: Its antigen is undetermined.

The specimen sequenced was PBMCs. The genes are TRBV10-3 and TRBJ2-6, with D possibly matching TRBD1 (5 bases). This clonotype originated in a woman under 30 in good health and CMV-seropositive. The CDR3 is CAISAGLGSSGANVLTF. In nucleotides, the CDR3 is TGTGCCATCAGTGCAGGGCTGGGCTCCTCTGGGGCCAACGTCCTGACTTTC.